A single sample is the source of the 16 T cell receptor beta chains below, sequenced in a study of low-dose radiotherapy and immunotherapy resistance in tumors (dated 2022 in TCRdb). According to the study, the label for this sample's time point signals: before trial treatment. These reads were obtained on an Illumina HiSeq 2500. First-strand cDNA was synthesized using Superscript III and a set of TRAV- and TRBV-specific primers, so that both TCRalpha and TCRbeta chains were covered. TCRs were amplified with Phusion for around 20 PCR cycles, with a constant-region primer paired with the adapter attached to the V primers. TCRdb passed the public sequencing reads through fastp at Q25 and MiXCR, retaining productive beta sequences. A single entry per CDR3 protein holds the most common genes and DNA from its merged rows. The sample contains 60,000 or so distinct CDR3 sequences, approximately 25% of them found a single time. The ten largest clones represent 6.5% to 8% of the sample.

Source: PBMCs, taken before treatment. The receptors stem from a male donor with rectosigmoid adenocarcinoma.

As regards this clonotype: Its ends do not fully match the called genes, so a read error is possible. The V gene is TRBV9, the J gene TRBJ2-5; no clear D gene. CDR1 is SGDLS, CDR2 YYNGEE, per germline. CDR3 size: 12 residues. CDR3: CASSVGWAPQNF. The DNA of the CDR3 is TGTGCCAGCAGCGTCGGGTGGGCCCCCCAGAACTTC.

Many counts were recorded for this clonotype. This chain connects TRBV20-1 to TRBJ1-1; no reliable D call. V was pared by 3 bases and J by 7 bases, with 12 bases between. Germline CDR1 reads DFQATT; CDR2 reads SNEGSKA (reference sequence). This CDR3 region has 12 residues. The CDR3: CSASSGMGEAFF. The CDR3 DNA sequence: TGCAGTGCTAGTTCGGGGATGGGTGAAGCTTTCTTT.

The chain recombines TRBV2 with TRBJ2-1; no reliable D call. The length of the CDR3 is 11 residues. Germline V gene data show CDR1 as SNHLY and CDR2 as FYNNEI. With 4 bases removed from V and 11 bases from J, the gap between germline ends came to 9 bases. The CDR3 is CASSAQTKQFF. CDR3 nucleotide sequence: TGTGCCAGCAGTGCACAGACCAAGCAGTTCTTC.

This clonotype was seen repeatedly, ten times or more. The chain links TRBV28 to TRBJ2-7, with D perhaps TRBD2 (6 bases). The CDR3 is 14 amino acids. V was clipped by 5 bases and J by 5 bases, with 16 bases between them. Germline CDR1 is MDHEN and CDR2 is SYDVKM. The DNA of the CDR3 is TGTGCCAGCAGTCGCGTGGGGGAGGTCAACGAGCAGTACTTC. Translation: CASSRVGEVNEQYF.

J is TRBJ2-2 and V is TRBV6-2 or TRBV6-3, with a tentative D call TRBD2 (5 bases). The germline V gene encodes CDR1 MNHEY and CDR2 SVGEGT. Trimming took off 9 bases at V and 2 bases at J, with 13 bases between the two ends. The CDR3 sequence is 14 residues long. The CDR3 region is CASRASRNTGELFF. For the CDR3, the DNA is TGTGCCAGTCGGGCTAGCCGAAACACCGGGGAGCTGTTTTTT.

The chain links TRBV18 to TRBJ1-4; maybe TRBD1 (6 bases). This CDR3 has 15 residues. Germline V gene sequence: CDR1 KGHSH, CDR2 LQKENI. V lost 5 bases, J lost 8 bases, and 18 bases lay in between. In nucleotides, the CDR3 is TGTGCCAGCTCATTTTCGGACAGCACGTCAGAAAAACTGTTTTTT. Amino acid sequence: CASSFSDSTSEKLFF.

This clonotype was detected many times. The CDR3 bases are TGCAGTGCTACCCAGCTGGGGTTCAATCAGCCCCAGCATTTT. This codes for CSATQLGFNQPQHF. The chain links TRBV20-1 to TRBJ1-5; D ambiguous. Germline V gene data show CDR1 as DFQATT and CDR2 as SNEGSKA (reference sequence). This CDR3 comprises 14 residues. Trimming pared 4 bases from V and 3 bases from J, leaving 13 bases between.

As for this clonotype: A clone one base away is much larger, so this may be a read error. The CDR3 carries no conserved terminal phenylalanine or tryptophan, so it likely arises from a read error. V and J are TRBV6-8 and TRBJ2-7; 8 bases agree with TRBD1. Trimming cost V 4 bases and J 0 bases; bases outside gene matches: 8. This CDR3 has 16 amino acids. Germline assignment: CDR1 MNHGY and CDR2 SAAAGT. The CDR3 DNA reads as TGTGCCAGCAGTTTCCCGGACAGGGTAAGCTCCTACGAGCAGTACTCC. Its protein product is CASSFPDRVSSYEQYS.

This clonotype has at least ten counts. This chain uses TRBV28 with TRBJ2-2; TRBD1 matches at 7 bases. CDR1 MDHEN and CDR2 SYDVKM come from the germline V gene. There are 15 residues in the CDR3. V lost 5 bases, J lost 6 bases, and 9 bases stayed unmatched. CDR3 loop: CASSVLRGRAGELFF. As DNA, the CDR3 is TGTGCCAGCAGTGTCCTTAGGGGGCGCGCCGGGGAGCTGTTTTTT.

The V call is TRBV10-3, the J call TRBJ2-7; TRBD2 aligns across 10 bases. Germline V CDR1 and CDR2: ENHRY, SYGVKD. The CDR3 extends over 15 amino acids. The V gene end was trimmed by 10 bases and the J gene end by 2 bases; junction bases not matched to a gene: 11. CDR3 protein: CATLVMSGRAYEQYF. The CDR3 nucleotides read TGTGCCACCCTCGTAATGAGCGGGAGGGCCTACGAGCAGTACTTC.

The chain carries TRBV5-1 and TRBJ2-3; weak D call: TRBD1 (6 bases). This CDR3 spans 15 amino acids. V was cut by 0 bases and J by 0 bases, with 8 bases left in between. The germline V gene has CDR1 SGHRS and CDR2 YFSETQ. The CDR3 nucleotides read TGCGCCAGCAGCTTGGGGGGGCACAGCACAGATACGCAGTATTTT. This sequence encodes CASSLGGHSTDTQYF.

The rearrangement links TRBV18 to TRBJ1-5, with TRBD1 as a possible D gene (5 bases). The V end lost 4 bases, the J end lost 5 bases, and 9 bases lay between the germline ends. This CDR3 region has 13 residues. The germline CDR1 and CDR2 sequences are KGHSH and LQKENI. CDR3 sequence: CASSRGRDQPQHF. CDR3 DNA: TGTGCCAGCTCACGGGGCCGAGATCAGCCCCAGCATTTT.

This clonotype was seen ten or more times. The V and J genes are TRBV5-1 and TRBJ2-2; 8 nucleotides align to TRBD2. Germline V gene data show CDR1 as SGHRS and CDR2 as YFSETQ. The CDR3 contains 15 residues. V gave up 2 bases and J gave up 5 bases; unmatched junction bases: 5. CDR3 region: CASSFSLAETGELFF. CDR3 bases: TGCGCCAGCAGCTTCTCACTAGCGGAAACCGGGGAGCTGTTTTTT.

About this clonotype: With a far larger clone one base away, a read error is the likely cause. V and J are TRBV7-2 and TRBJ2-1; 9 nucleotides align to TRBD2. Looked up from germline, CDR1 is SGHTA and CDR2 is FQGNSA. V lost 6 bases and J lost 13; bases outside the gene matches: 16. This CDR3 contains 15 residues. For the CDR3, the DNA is TGTGCCAGCAGTCGCCGGATAGCGGGAGCGGAGACCCAGTTCTTC. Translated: CASSRRIAGAETQFF.

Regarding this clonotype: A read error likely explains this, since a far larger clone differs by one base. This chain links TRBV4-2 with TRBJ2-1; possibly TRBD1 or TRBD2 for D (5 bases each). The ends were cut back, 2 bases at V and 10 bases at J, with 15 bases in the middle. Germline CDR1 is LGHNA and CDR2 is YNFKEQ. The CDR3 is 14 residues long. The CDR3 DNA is TGTGCCAGCAGCCAATTGGACGGGACCTACGAGCAGTTCTTC. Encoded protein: CASSQLDGTYEQFF.

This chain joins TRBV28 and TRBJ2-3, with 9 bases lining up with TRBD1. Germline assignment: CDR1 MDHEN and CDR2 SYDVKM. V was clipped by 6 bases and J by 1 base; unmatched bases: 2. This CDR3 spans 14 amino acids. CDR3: CASSGDRGTDTQYF. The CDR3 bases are TGTGCCAGCAGCGGGGACAGGGGCACAGATACGCAGTATTTT.